The sequence of this T cell receptor (beta chain) was determined in a study of T cells in Graves' hyperthyroidism and ophthalmopathy. Overall study: Peripheral blood was taken when the disease was first diagnosed, before any treatment began.

At least ten counts were recorded for this clonotype. Graves' hyperthyroidism showing no ophthalmopathy progression within 18 months was considered stable. Not enrolled were patients with uncontrolled infection, other autoimmune disease, pregnancy or lactation. Diagnosing involved the use of clinical symptoms, serum thyroxine and TRAb, thyroid ultrasound and orbital computed tomography. RNA transcripts were the template for amplifying TCR beta CDR3 regions. Initially, a first-round RT-PCR of the TCR CDR3 employed the HTBI primer set. MiXCR, run by TCRdb on the multiplex PCR reads, gives a single entry per CDR3 protein. This sample has around 280,000 distinct CDR3 sequences; approximately 15% occur once, and the top ten carry 6.5% to 10%. Losses at the gene ends were 2 bases for V and 6 bases for J; bases not matched to a gene: 8. CDR1 SGHTA and CDR2 FQGNSA come from the germline V gene. The CDR3 loop spans 15 amino acids.

This chain connects TRBV7-2 to TRBJ2-3; 7 bases line up with TRBD2. The TCR originated in a woman in her thirties or forties with Graves' hyperthyroidism. The specimen was blood. CDR3 in amino acids: CASSLNGAGTDTQYF. The CDR3, as DNA: TGTGCCAGCAGCTTAAACGGAGCGGGAACTGATACGCAGTATTTT.